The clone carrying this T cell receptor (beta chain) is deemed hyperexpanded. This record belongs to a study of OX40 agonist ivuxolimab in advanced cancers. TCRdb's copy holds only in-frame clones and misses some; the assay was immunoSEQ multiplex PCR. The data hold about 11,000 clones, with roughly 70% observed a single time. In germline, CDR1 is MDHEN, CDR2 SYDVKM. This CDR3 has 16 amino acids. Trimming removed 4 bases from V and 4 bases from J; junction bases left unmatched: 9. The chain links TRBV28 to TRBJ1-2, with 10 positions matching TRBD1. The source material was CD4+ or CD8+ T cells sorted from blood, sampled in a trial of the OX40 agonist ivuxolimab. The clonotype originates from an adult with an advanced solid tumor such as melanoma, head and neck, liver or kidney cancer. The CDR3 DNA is TGTGCCAGCAGTTCGCGGGGGACAGGGGCTCCCTATGGCTACACCTTC. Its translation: CASSSRGTGAPYGYTF.